One TCR beta chain is described in this entry. No antigen is known for it. The CDR3 extends over 14 amino acids. The germline gives CDR1 LGHNA, CDR2 YNFKEQ. V shed 9 bases and J 0 bases; nucleotides not matched to a gene: 4. Donors were drawn from the approximately 110-subject validation cohort, separate from the roughly 670-subject first cohort. This specimen comes from a study of cytomegalovirus exposure and HLA in healthy donors. Findings of the study overall: There were a few CMV-associated chains whose specificity for CMV antigens was confirmed in vitro. Accounts indicate the classifier identified cytomegalovirus status with strong specificity and sensitivity. More than 150 TCR beta chains were listed as cytomegalovirus-associated.

Profiling relied on immunoSEQ multiplex PCR, and the TCRdb table lists in-frame clones only, not all of them. The top ten clones hold 1% to 1.5% of a sample with 150,000 to 250,000 clones, 80% to 90% of them seen once. The chain recombines TRBV4-2 with TRBJ2-3; TRBD2 aligns across 9 bases. The sample consisted of PBMCs. This TCR derives from a woman in her twenties or thirties in good health and CMV-seronegative. The CDR3 nucleotides are TGTGCCAGTGAGCGGGGGGAAAGCACAGATACGCAGTATTTT. This sequence encodes CASERGESTDTQYF.